Presented here are 27 T cell receptor beta chains from one specimen sequenced in a study of blood T cell repertoires in COVID-19. Here immunoSEQ multiplex PCR was the method, and the copy in TCRdb shows in-frame clones only, minus some. Of more than 150,000 clones in the sample, over 75% were seen once. The sequenced material came from peripheral blood. These receptors all come from a woman between 65 and 79 years old with acute or convalescent COVID-19.

J is TRBJ2-3 and V is TRBV30, with D unclear. Trimming shortened V by 5 bases and J by 2 bases, and 8 bases separated the two germline ends. Germline CDR1 GTSNPN, CDR2 SVGIG (reference sequence). This CDR3 has 12 residues. The CDR3 DNA reads as TGTGCCTGGGCGACAATCACAGATACGCAGTATTTT. Protein: CAWATITDTQYF.

This clone was found a few times. The chain combines TRBV29-1 with TRBJ2-7; 11 bases are shared with TRBD2. Germline-derived CDR1 and CDR2 are SQVTM and ANQGSEA. This CDR3 contains 14 residues. J lost 1 base, V lost 7 bases, and 6 bases had no gene match. The CDR3 region is CSGTGTSGSYEQYF. Written as DNA, the CDR3 is TGCAGCGGGACGGGGACTAGCGGTTCCTACGAGCAGTACTTC.

V usage is TRBV29-1 and J usage is TRBJ2-7; a possible D gene is TRBD1 (7 bases). From germline, CDR1 is SQVTM and CDR2 ANQGSEA. The CDR3 runs to 13 residues. V lost 6 bases, J lost 6 bases, and 18 bases lay in between. The CDR3 here is CSVRGTGVSEQYF. CDR3 bases: TGCAGCGTGCGGGGAACAGGGGTCAGCGAGCAGTACTTC.

This clone appeared once. The J gene is TRBJ2-3, the V gene TRBV2, with 7 positions matching TRBD2. CDR1 and CDR2 from the germline V gene are SNHLY and FYNNEI. This CDR3 is built from 14 residues. V gave up 7 bases and J gave up 0 bases; unmatched junction bases: 4. The CDR3 is CASKAGVSTDTQYF. The CDR3 region has the DNA TGTGCCAGCAAGGCGGGGGTGAGCACAGATACGCAGTATTTT.

This clone has a single count. The rearrangement links TRBV7-2 to TRBJ1-6, with D hard to call. Trimming took off 5 bases at V and 13 bases at J, with 21 bases between the two ends. The CDR3 runs 15 residues. The V gene's germline CDR1 is SGHTA and CDR2 FQGNSA. The CDR3 loop reads CASSHTTQGIRPLHF. The CDR3 nucleotides are TGTGCCAGCAGCCACACTACACAAGGAATTCGGCCCCTCCACTTT.

J is TRBJ1-2 and V is TRBV19; 9 nucleotides line up with TRBD1. The CDR3 length is 14 residues. J was trimmed by 5 bases and V by 7 bases; bases with no gene match: 8. Germline values: CDR1 LNHDA, CDR2 SQIVND (reference sequence). The CDR3 DNA reads TGTGCCAGTAAAAACGGACAGGGGCGGTATGGCTACACCTTC. Amino acid sequence: CASKNGQGRYGYTF.

The gene calls are TRBV7-9 and TRBJ2-6; no definite D call. This CDR3 contains 17 residues. Germline V gene lookup returns CDR1 SEHNR and CDR2 FQNEAQ (reference sequence). V shed 1 base and J shed 0 bases, with 10 bases lying between them. CDR3 DNA sequence: TGTGCCAGCAGCTTAGGCACAGTGAACTCTGGGGCCAACGTCCTGACTTTC. Amino acids: CASSLGTVNSGANVLTF.

V usage is TRBV19 and J usage is TRBJ2-3; weak D call: TRBD1 (6 bases). V shed 7 bases and J shed 2 bases, with 19 bases lying between them. CDR1 is LNHDA and CDR2 is SQIVND in the germline V gene (reference sequence). This CDR3 has 16 residues. The DNA for the CDR3 is TGTGCCAGTACCCCGAAGTTGACAGGAGACACAGATACGCAGTATTTT. Protein product: CASTPKLTGDTDTQYF.

The sample holds one count of this clone. The chain combines TRBV28 with TRBJ2-7, with D possibly TRBD1 on 6 matching bases. The CDR3 runs 15 residues. Deletions cut 2 bases from V and 2 bases from J, with 13 bases between. The germline CDR1 and CDR2 sequences are MDHEN and SYDVKM. DNA of the CDR3: TGTGCCAGCAGTTTACCGACAGGCCTTCCCTACGAGCAGTACTTC. Its translation: CASSLPTGLPYEQYF.

This clone was detected once. The chain recombines TRBV2 with TRBJ2-3; tentative D call: TRBD1 (6 bases). V dropped 5 bases and J dropped 7 bases, with 10 bases sitting between them. The CDR3 totals 12 residues. In germline, CDR1 is SNHLY, CDR2 FYNNEI. Here the CDR3 DNA reads TGTGCCAGCAGTCAGACAGGTTATACGCAGTATTTT. Its protein is CASSQTGYTQYF. Complete variable domain (other parts from reference TRBV2 and TRBJ2-3): EPEVTQTPSHQVTQMGQEVILRCVPISNHLYFYWYRQILGQKVEFLVSFYNNEISEKSEIFDDQFSVERPDGSNFTLKIRSTKLEDSAMYFCASSQTGYTQYFGPGTRLTVL.

The chain couples TRBV4-1 to TRBJ1-5; D call uncertain. CDR3 length: 13 residues. Between the trimmed V and J ends, which lost 3 bases and 6 bases, there was a span of 9 bases. Germline CDR1 reads MGHRA; CDR2 reads YSYEKL. The CDR3 coding sequence is TGCGCCAGCAGCCAGGGTGTAGCTCAGCCCCAGCATTTT. Amino acids: CASSQGVAQPQHF.

The V call is TRBV7-2, the J call TRBJ2-1; 10 nucleotides match TRBD2. After removal of 4 bases from V and 8 bases from J, the junction contained 5 bases not matched to a gene. CDR3 length equals 14 residues. Germline CDR1 SGHTA, CDR2 FQGNSA. The CDR3 sequence: CASSSPGLAYEQFF. The CDR3 DNA reads TGTGCCAGCAGCTCACCGGGACTAGCGTATGAGCAGTTCTTC.

V and J are TRBV29-1 and TRBJ2-3, with 7 bases aligning to TRBD1. The CDR3 contains 13 residues. Germline CDR1 is SQVTM and CDR2 is ANQGSEA. V was clipped by 5 bases and J by 1 base; unmatched bases: 3. The CDR3 region is CSVLTGGTDTQYF. CDR3 DNA sequence: TGCAGCGTTCTCACAGGGGGCACAGATACGCAGTATTTT.

The rearrangement links TRBV9 to TRBJ1-2, with 7 positions matching TRBD1. CDR3 length equals 17 residues. Trimming took 4 bases from V and 2 from J; bases not matched to a gene: 14. Germline V gene data show CDR1 as SGDLS and CDR2 as YYNGEE. CDR3: CASSPSVVQGRNYGYTF. DNA of the CDR3: TGTGCCAGCAGCCCGTCGGTTGTACAGGGGCGCAACTATGGCTACACCTTC.

The chain carries TRBV18 and TRBJ1-1; D possibly corresponds to TRBD1 (5 bases). CDR3 length: 13 amino acids. Trimming shortened V by 6 bases and J by 7 bases, and 15 bases separated the two germline ends. Germline CDR1 reads KGHSH; CDR2 reads LQKENI. This CDR3 reads CASSREGMDEAFF. CDR3 bases: TGTGCCAGCTCCAGGGAGGGGATGGATGAAGCTTTCTTT.

The V call is TRBV7-9, the J call TRBJ1-3; TRBD1 aligns across 10 bases. The J segment lost 4 bases and the V segment lost 9 bases, leaving 15 bases of the junction unmatched. The CDR3 consists of 17 residues. Germline CDR1 is SEHNR and CDR2 is FQNEAQ (reference sequence). The CDR3 sequence is CASHADLGQGVGNTIYF. CDR3 DNA sequence: TGTGCCAGTCACGCGGACCTCGGACAGGGGGTGGGAAACACCATATATTTT.

The V and J genes are TRBV25-1 and TRBJ1-1, with D tentatively TRBD1 (6 bases). CDR1 is MGHDK, CDR2 SYGVNS, per germline. The CDR3 totals 15 residues. Trimming pared 2 bases from V and 0 bases from J, leaving 10 bases between. The CDR3 nucleotides are TGTGCCAGCAGTGAAGGACAGAGAATGAACACTGAAGCTTTCTTT. Protein product: CASSEGQRMNTEAFF.

As concerns this clone: Other DNA variants within this sample encode the same CDR3. CDR3 sequence reads: CSVDGQNYGYTF. CDR3 nucleotide sequence: TGCAGCGTCGACGGACAGAACTATGGCTACACCTTC. This chain links TRBV29-1 with TRBJ1-2; the D gene is possibly TRBD1 (6 bases). Trimming shortened V by 6 bases and J by 2 bases, and 10 bases separated the two germline ends. CDR3 length: 12 amino acids. Germline V gene lookup returns CDR1 SQVTM and CDR2 ANQGSEA.

The chain recombines TRBV5-1 with TRBJ2-1; 10 bases match TRBD2. Per germline, CDR1 SGHRS and CDR2 YFSETQ. The CDR3 spans 15 residues. The trim removed 6 bases at V and 2 bases at J, leaving 5 bases unmatched. The CDR3: CASKTSGATYNEQFF. DNA of the CDR3: TGCGCCAGCAAAACTAGCGGGGCAACCTACAATGAGCAGTTCTTC.

V usage is TRBV10-3 and J usage is TRBJ2-3, with a weak D call TRBD2 (6 bases). With 9 bases removed from V and 0 bases from J, the gap between germline ends came to 13 bases. Germline assignment: CDR1 ENHRY and CDR2 SYGVKD. This CDR3 has 14 amino acids. The CDR3 sequence is CAIAGGISTDTQYF. The DNA of the CDR3 is TGTGCCATAGCGGGCGGGATTAGCACAGATACGCAGTATTTT.

V usage is TRBV19 and J usage is TRBJ2-3; 7 bases fit TRBD2. CDR3 length equals 15 residues. The ends lost 5 bases at V and 2 bases at J; junction bases unmatched: 7. CDR1 and CDR2 (germline): LNHDA, SQIVND (reference sequence). CDR3 protein: CASSSTAGLTDTQYF. The CDR3 nucleotides are TGTGCCAGTAGTTCGACAGCGGGACTCACAGATACGCAGTATTTT.

The chain combines TRBV4-2 with TRBJ2-2; 12 bases match TRBD1. The CDR3 is 16 residues long. The V gene end was trimmed by 0 bases and the J gene end by 9 bases; junction bases not matched to a gene: 5. Germline CDR1 reads LGHNA; CDR2 reads YNFKEQ. The CDR3 nucleotides are TGTGCCAGCAGCCAAGATCCCGGGACAGGGGGCAGGGAGCTGTTTTTT. This translates into CASSQDPGTGGRELFF.

This clone was seen more than once but under ten times. The chain uses TRBV9 and TRBJ1-1, with D possibly matching TRBD1 (6 bases). This CDR3 is 13 amino acids long. V lost 8 bases and J 5 bases, leaving 16 bases between the germline ends. Germline CDR1 is SGDLS and CDR2 is YYNGEE. CDR3 protein: CARYRAVETEAFF. The CDR3 region has the DNA TGTGCCAGATACAGGGCTGTAGAGACTGAAGCTTTCTTT.

The CDR3 protein is CASSLVEGAGYEQYF. In nucleotides, the CDR3 is TGCGCCAGCAGCTTAGTAGAGGGGGCGGGCTACGAGCAGTACTTC. The V and J genes are TRBV5-1 and TRBJ2-7; 7 positions match TRBD1. Germline V CDR1 and CDR2: SGHRS, YFSETQ. This CDR3 contains 15 residues. Trimming cost V 2 bases and J 3 bases; bases outside gene matches: 8.

This chain uses TRBV5-1 with TRBJ2-2, with 10 bases lining up with TRBD2. The CDR3 runs to 18 residues. CDR1 SGHRS and CDR2 YFSETQ come from the germline V gene. J gave up 4 bases and V 0 bases, and 9 bases lay outside the gene matches. CDR3 coding DNA: TGCGCCAGCAGCTTGGCCCCAGCGGGAGGGCCAAGCACCGGGGAGCTGTTTTTT. It encodes CASSLAPAGGPSTGELFF.

The V and J genes are TRBV27 and TRBJ2-7, with 7 bases that match TRBD2. The CDR3 runs 15 residues. V shed 6 bases and J 4 bases; nucleotides not matched to a gene: 12. The germline CDR1 and CDR2 sequences are MNHEY and SMNVEV (reference sequence). The CDR3 sequence is CASRPGGPFFYEQYF. In nucleotides, the CDR3 is TGTGCCAGCAGGCCGGGAGGCCCCTTCTTTTACGAGCAGTACTTC.

This sequence joins TRBV25-1 and TRBJ2-7; D ambiguous. Germline V gives CDR1 MGHDK, CDR2 SYGVNS. The CDR3 is 12 amino acids. V lost 1 base, J lost 3 bases, and 4 bases lay in between. CDR3 sequence reads: CASSESYYEQYF. CDR3 coding DNA: TGTGCCAGCAGTGAATCTTACTACGAGCAGTACTTC.